This T cell receptor (beta chain) is drawn from a study of blood T cell repertoires in COVID-19. Trimming at V came to 3 bases and at J to 0 bases, leaving 7 bases not matched to a gene. The germline V gene has CDR1 MGHRA and CDR2 YSYEKL. This CDR3 region has 17 residues. Generated by immunoSEQ multiplex PCR, the TCRdb table keeps only in-frame clones and is missing some. The table lists 280,000 or so clones, 65% to 90% of them singletons, with approximately 12% in the top ten. This clone was detected a few times. The chain is built from TRBV4-1 and TRBJ2-4; TRBD2 matches 8 bases. The sequencing input was peripheral blood. This sequence originates from a human donor in a cohort sampled during active COVID-19. CDR3 DNA: TGCGCCAGCAGCCAGGCGACTAGCGTACTAGCCAAAAACATTCAGTACTTC. It is translated as CASSQATSVLAKNIQYF.